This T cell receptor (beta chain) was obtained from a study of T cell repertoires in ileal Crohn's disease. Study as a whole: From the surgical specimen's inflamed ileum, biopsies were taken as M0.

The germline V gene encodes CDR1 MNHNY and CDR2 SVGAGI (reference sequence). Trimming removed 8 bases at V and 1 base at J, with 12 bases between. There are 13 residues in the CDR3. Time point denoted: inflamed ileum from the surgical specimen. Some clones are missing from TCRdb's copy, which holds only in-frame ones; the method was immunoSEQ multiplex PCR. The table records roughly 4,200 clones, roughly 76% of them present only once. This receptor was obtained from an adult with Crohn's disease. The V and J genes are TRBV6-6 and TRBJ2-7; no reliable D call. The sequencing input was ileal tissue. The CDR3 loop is CASRPTASYEQYF. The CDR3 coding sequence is TGTGCCAGCCGCCCAACCGCGTCCTACGAGCAGTACTTC.